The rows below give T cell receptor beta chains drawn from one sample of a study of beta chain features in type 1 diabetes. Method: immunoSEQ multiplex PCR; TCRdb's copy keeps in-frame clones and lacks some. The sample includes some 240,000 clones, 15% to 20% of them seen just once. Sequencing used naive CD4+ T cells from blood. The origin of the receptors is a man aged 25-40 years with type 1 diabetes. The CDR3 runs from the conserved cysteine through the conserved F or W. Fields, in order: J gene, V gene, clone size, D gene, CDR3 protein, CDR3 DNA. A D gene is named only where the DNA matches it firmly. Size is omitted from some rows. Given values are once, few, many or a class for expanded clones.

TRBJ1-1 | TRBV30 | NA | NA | CAWSVLQLNTEAFF | TGTGCCTGGAGTGTACTCCAACTGAACACTGAAGCTTTCTTT
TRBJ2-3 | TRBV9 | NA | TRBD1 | CASSAGTGGTDTQYF | TGTGCCAGCAGCGCGGGGACAGGGGGCACAGATACGCAGTATTTT
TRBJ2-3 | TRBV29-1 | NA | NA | CSSRVWGSTDTQYF | TGCAGCTCCCGAGTTTGGGGATCCACAGATACGCAGTATTTT
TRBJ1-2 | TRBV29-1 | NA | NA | CSVDRQNYGYTF | TGCAGCGTCGACAGGCAGAACTATGGCTACACCTTC
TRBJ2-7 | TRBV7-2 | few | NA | CASSLAGGGDNPYEQYF | TGTGCCAGCAGCTTAGCTGGTGGCGGAGATAATCCCTACGAGCAGTACTTC
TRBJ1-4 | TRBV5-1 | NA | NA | CASTRDGGDQKLFF | TGCGCCAGCACCCGGGACGGAGGGGATCAAAAACTGTTTTTT
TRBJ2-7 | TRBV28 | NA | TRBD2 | CASSPGLGYGDYEQYF | TGTGCCAGCAGTCCGGGACTAGGCTACGGTGACTACGAGCAGTACTTC
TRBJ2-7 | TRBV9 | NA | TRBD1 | CASTPGTAFYEQYF | TGTGCCAGCACCCCCGGGACAGCATTCTACGAGCAGTACTTC
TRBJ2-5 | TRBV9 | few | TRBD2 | CASSPPGLAGGKGTQYF | TGTGCCAGCAGCCCTCCCGGACTAGCGGGAGGAAAGGGGACCCAGTACTTC
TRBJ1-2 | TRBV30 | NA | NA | CAWTPLGDGYTF | TGTGCCTGGACCCCTTTAGGGGATGGCTACACCTTC
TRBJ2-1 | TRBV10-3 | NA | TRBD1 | CAISDGTDNEQFF | TGTGCCATCAGTGACGGGACAGACAATGAGCAGTTCTTC
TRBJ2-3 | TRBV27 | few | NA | CASSLLLATDTQYF | TGTGCCAGCAGTTTGTTGCTAGCCACAGATACGCAGTATTTT
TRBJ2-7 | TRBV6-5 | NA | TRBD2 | CASSSLLAQPYEQYF | TGTGCCAGCAGTAGCCTACTAGCGCAGCCCTACGAGCAGTACTTC
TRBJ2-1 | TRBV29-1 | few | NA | CSVEGFNSYNEQFF | TGCAGCGTTGAAGGGTTCAACTCCTACAATGAGCAGTTCTTC
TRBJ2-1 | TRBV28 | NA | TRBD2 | CASSPAGGHYEQFF | TGTGCCAGCAGTCCTGCGGGAGGGCACTATGAGCAGTTCTTC
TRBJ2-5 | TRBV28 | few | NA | CASRTDRVQYF | TGTGCCAGCAGGACCGACCGGGTCCAGTACTTC
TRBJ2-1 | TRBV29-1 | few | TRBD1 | CSARDSYNEQFF | TGCAGCGCGAGGGACAGCTACAATGAGCAGTTCTTC
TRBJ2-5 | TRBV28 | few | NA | CASSLSRETQYF | TGTGCCAGCAGTTTAAGTCGAGAGACCCAGTACTTC
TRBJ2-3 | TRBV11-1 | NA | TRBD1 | CASSRDRGDTQYF | TGTGCCAGCAGCCGGGACAGGGGAGATACGCAGTATTTT
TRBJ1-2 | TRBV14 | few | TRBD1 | CASSHRQGGGYGYTF | TGTGCCAGCAGCCACAGACAGGGAGGTGGCTATGGCTACACCTTC
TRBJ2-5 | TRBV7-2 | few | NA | CASSLVGGGHETQYF | TGTGCCAGCAGCTTAGTTGGGGGTGGACACGAGACCCAGTACTTC
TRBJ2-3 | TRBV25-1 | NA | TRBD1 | CASSDPGTGPSDTQYF | TGTGCCAGCAGTGACCCCGGGACAGGGCCATCAGATACGCAGTATTTT
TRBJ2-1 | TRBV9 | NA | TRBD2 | CASSARGVELANEQFF | TGTGCCAGCAGCGCCCGGGGGGTCGAGCTAGCCAATGAGCAGTTCTTC
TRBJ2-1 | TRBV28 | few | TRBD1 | CASQTGLHNEQFF | TGTGCCAGCCAGACAGGGTTGCACAATGAGCAGTTCTTC
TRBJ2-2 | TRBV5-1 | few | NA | CASSLKAEATGELFF | TGCGCCAGCAGCTTGAAGGCCGAGGCTACCGGGGAGCTGTTTTTT
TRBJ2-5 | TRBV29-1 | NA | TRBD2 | CSVGAGQETQYF | TGCAGCGTTGGAGCGGGACAAGAGACCCAGTACTTC
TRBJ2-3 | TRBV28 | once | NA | CASSFRDRTDTQYF | TGTGCCAGCAGTTTCCGGGACCGCACAGATACGCAGTATTTT
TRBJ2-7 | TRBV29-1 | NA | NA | CSVEEKADEQYF | TGCAGCGTTGAAGAGAAGGCGGACGAGCAGTACTTC
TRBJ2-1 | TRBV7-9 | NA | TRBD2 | CASSSPTSGGSSYNEQFF | TGTGCCAGCAGCTCCCCAACTAGCGGGGGAAGCTCCTACAATGAGCAGTTCTTC
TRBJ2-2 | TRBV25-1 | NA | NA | CASSRADSNTGELFF | TGTGCCAGCAGTCGAGCGGACTCGAACACCGGGGAGCTGTTTTTT
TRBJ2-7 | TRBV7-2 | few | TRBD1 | CASSLGGTGTGAF | TGTGCCAGCAGCTTAGGGGGAACCGGGACAGGAGCCTTC
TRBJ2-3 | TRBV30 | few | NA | CAAWRVRTDTQYF | TGTGCCGCGTGGCGGGTTCGCACAGATACGCAGTATTTT
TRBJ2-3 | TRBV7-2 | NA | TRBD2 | CASSLGGSRDTQYF | TGTGCCAGCAGCTTAGGCGGGAGTAGGGATACGCAGTATTTT
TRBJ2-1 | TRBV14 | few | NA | CASSQVWLGESSYNEQFF | TGTGCCAGCAGCCAGGTTTGGTTGGGGGAGAGCTCCTACAATGAGCAGTTCTTC
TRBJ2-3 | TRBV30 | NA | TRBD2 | CAWRVAGTDTQYF | TGTGCCTGGAGAGTAGCGGGGACAGATACGCAGTATTTT
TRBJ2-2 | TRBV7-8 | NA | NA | CASTVPSGQNTGELFF | TGTGCCAGCACTGTGCCGTCCGGTCAGAACACCGGGGAGCTGTTTTTT
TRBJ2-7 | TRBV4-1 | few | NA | CASSQVLVGPANSYEQYF | TGCGCCAGCAGCCAGGTCTTGGTGGGACCGGCAAACTCCTACGAGCAGTACTTC
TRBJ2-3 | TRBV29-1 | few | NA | CSVRLRFYTQYF | TGCAGCGTGCGATTGCGTTTTTATACGCAGTATTTT
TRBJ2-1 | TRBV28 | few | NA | CASYEASNIHNEQFF | TGTGCCAGCTATGAGGCGAGTAATATACACAATGAGCAGTTCTTC
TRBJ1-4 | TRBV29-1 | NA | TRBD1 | CSVVGSGGAPLVSEKLFF | TGCAGCGTTGTAGGGTCAGGGGGCGCCCCTTTGGTTAGTGAAAAACTGTTTTTT
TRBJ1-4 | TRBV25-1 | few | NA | CASSDPRTATNEKLFF | TGTGCCAGCAGTGATCCCCGGACAGCAACTAATGAAAAACTGTTTTTT
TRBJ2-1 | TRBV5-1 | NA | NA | CASSLSPDSYNEQFF | TGCGCCAGCAGCTTATCGCCAGACTCCTACAATGAGCAGTTCTTC
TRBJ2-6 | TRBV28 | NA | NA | CASRFPGGANVLTF | TGTGCCAGCAGATTCCCGGGCGGGGCCAACGTCCTGACTTTC